This T cell receptor (beta chain) was recorded in a study of blood T cell repertoires in COVID-19. Study-wide background: The cDNA or gDNA used as material had been derived from T cells, B-cell-depleted T cells, or PBMCs.

Methods used by the authors: Amplification from reference gene primers served as the basis for estimated nucleated cell counts. Libraries were prepared by immunoSEQ multiplex PCR; TCRdb keeps only in-frame clonotypes and omits some of them. V, J and clone size are taken as reported in that table, and D and trimming were inferred from the DNA itself. Of roughly 150,000 clones detected, about 83% appear once; the ten largest clones hold approximately 19%. CDR1 is MNHEY and CDR2 is SVGAGI in the germline V gene. The CDR3 is 14 residues long. V was clipped by 7 bases and J by 8 bases, with 20 bases between them.

Sequenced sample: peripheral blood. The origin of this receptor is a woman aged 70-85 years who had recovered from COVID-19. This chain connects TRBV6-5 to TRBJ1-2, with a tentative D call TRBD1 (5 bases). The CDR3 nucleotides are TGTGCCAGCATGGACGGCTGGGGGGTCGAGGGCTACACCTTC. Protein sequence: CASMDGWGVEGYTF.